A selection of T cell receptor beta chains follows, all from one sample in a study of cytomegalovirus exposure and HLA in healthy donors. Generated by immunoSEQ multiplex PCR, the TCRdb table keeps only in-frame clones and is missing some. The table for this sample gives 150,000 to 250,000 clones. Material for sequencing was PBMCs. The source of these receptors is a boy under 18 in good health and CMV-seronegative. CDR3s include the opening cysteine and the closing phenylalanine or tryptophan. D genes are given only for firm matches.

cdr3_aa: CASSKASGLGSEKLFF
cdr3_nt: TGTGCCAGCAGCAAAGCGAGTGGATTGGGGAGTGAAAAACTGTTTTTT
d_call: -
j_call: TRBJ1-4
v_call: TRBV21-1

cdr3_aa: CAITGGGGQPQHF
cdr3_nt: TGTGCCATCACAGGGGGTGGGGGTCAGCCCCAGCATTTT
d_call: TRBD1
j_call: TRBJ1-5
v_call: TRBV10-3

cdr3_aa: CASSVEGGRYEQYF
cdr3_nt: TGTGCCAGCAGCGTAGAGGGAGGCCGCTACGAGCAGTACTTC
d_call: -
j_call: TRBJ2-7
v_call: TRBV9

cdr3_aa: CACLRGVLSSSYNEQFF
cdr3_nt: TGTGCCTGCTTGCGGGGGGTCCTTAGTAGCTCCTACAATGAGCAGTTCTTC
d_call: TRBD2
j_call: TRBJ2-1
v_call: TRBV30

cdr3_aa: CASSGGHRGGTDTQYF
cdr3_nt: TGCGCCAGCAGTGGAGGGCACAGGGGTGGCACAGATACGCAGTATTTT
d_call: TRBD1
j_call: TRBJ2-3
v_call: TRBV10-1

cdr3_aa: CASSPGVGNEQFF
cdr3_nt: TGCGCCAGCAGTCCAGGGGTGGGCAATGAGCAGTTCTTC
d_call: -
j_call: TRBJ2-1
v_call: TRBV5-1

cdr3_aa: CASSATGTSGLRGEQYF
cdr3_nt: TGTGCCAGCAGCGCTACCGGGACTAGCGGGCTCCGAGGGGAGCAGTACTTC
d_call: TRBD2
j_call: TRBJ2-7
v_call: TRBV9

cdr3_aa: CAWSLTGNGNTIYF
cdr3_nt: TGTGCCTGGAGTCTTACAGGGAACGGAAACACCATATATTTT
d_call: -
j_call: TRBJ1-3
v_call: TRBV30

cdr3_aa: CASSLSGGRENIQYF
cdr3_nt: TGTGCCAGCAGCTTATCAGGCGGGAGGGAAAACATTCAGTACTTC
d_call: TRBD2
j_call: TRBJ2-4
v_call: TRBV7-2

cdr3_aa: CASRTGQGYEKLFF
cdr3_nt: TGCGCCAGCAGAACGGGACAGGGATATGAAAAACTGTTTTTT
d_call: TRBD1
j_call: TRBJ1-4
v_call: TRBV5-1

cdr3_aa: CASSYAGGRPGELFF
cdr3_nt: TGTGCCAGCAGTTACGCGGGGGGTAGGCCCGGGGAGCTGTTTTTT
d_call: TRBD2
j_call: TRBJ2-2
v_call: TRBV6-6

cdr3_aa: CASSPTGEVHGYTF
cdr3_nt: TGCGCCAGCAGCCCAACAGGGGAAGTTCATGGCTACACCTTC
d_call: TRBD1
j_call: TRBJ1-2
v_call: TRBV4-1

cdr3_aa: CASSQEGQGGQPQHF
cdr3_nt: TGCGCCAGCAGCCAAGAAGGACAGGGTGGTCAGCCCCAGCATTTT
d_call: TRBD1
j_call: TRBJ1-5
v_call: TRBV4-1

cdr3_aa: CASSMRNTEAFF
cdr3_nt: TGTGCCAGTAGTATGCGGAACACTGAAGCTTTCTTT
d_call: -
j_call: TRBJ1-1
v_call: TRBV19

cdr3_aa: CSVEYSRNIQYF
cdr3_nt: TGCAGCGTTGAATACAGCCGAAACATTCAGTACTTC
d_call: -
j_call: TRBJ2-4
v_call: TRBV29-1

cdr3_aa: CASSVDRGRSEAFF
cdr3_nt: TGTGCCAGCAGTGTCGACAGGGGAAGGTCTGAAGCTTTCTTT
d_call: TRBD1
j_call: TRBJ1-1
v_call: TRBV6-5

cdr3_aa: CASKKPGQPNYEQYF
cdr3_nt: TGTGCCAGTAAAAAACCGGGACAGCCCAACTACGAGCAGTACTTC
d_call: TRBD1
j_call: TRBJ2-7
v_call: TRBV6-1

cdr3_aa: CSAQGGSPLHF
cdr3_nt: TGCAGTGCCCAGGGAGGATCACCCCTCCACTTT
d_call: -
j_call: TRBJ1-6
v_call: TRBV20-1

cdr3_aa: CASSPTGRGGAFF
cdr3_nt: TGTGCCAGCAGCCCCACCGGTCGGGGAGGTGCTTTCTTT
d_call: -
j_call: TRBJ1-1
v_call: TRBV21-1

cdr3_aa: CAWSFLRQGANAETQYF
cdr3_nt: TGTGCCTGGAGCTTCCTCCGACAGGGGGCTAACGCAGAGACCCAGTACTTC
d_call: TRBD1
j_call: TRBJ2-5
v_call: TRBV30

cdr3_aa: CASSPGQSEAFF
cdr3_nt: TGTGCCAGCTCACCCGGACAGTCAGAAGCTTTCTTT
d_call: -
j_call: TRBJ1-1
v_call: TRBV18

cdr3_aa: CASSSGGGADTQYF
cdr3_nt: TGTGCCAGCAGTAGCGGAGGGGGGGCAGATACGCAGTATTTT
d_call: -
j_call: TRBJ2-3
v_call: TRBV6-6

cdr3_aa: CASSVEGVSYEQYF
cdr3_nt: TGTGCCAGCAGCGTAGAAGGGGTCTCCTACGAGCAGTACTTC
d_call: -
j_call: TRBJ2-7
v_call: TRBV9

cdr3_aa: CAGSGGIGEKLFF
cdr3_nt: TGTGCCGGCTCAGGGGGCATCGGTGAAAAACTGTTTTTT
d_call: TRBD1
j_call: TRBJ1-4
v_call: TRBV9

cdr3_aa: CASSFPGRSQETQYF
cdr3_nt: TGTGCCAGCAGCTTTCCAGGAAGGTCCCAAGAGACCCAGTACTTC
d_call: -
j_call: TRBJ2-5
v_call: TRBV7-8

cdr3_aa: CASSLIPSGELFF
cdr3_nt: TGTGCCAGCAGCTTAATTCCATCCGGGGAGCTGTTTTTT
d_call: -
j_call: TRBJ2-2
v_call: TRBV7-3

cdr3_aa: CASSLTGESTEAFF
cdr3_nt: TGTGCCAGCAGTTTAACAGGGGAGAGCACTGAAGCTTTCTTT
d_call: TRBD1
j_call: TRBJ1-1
v_call: TRBV7-6

cdr3_aa: CASSKAREPGYEQYF
cdr3_nt: TGTGCCAGCAGCAAAGCAAGGGAACCAGGGTACGAGCAGTACTTC
d_call: -
j_call: TRBJ2-7
v_call: TRBV21-1

cdr3_aa: CASSQGGAHNEQFF
cdr3_nt: TGTGCCAGCAGCCAAGGGGGGGCTCACAATGAGCAGTTCTTC
d_call: -
j_call: TRBJ2-1
v_call: TRBV9

cdr3_aa: CASSSRGRADTQYF
cdr3_nt: TGTGCCAGCTCATCCCGCGGGAGAGCAGATACGCAGTATTTT
d_call: TRBD2
j_call: TRBJ2-3
v_call: TRBV18

cdr3_aa: CASSSGTGLDSNQPQHF
cdr3_nt: TGCGCCAGCAGCTCCGGGACAGGGTTGGATAGCAATCAGCCCCAGCATTTT
d_call: TRBD1
j_call: TRBJ1-5
v_call: TRBV5-1

cdr3_aa: CASRPAGSNTEAFF
cdr3_nt: TGTGCCAGCAGACCGGCAGGGTCAAACACTGAAGCTTTCTTT
d_call: -
j_call: TRBJ1-1
v_call: TRBV6-4

cdr3_aa: CASSRDRVTEAFF
cdr3_nt: TGTGCCAGCAGTCGGGACAGGGTGACTGAAGCTTTCTTT
d_call: TRBD1
j_call: TRBJ1-1
v_call: TRBV27

cdr3_aa: CASMMIGGNTEAFF
cdr3_nt: TGTGCCAGCATGATGATTGGAGGGAACACTGAAGCTTTCTTT
d_call: -
j_call: TRBJ1-1
v_call: TRBV6-6

cdr3_aa: CASSWGQLTETQYF
cdr3_nt: TGCGCCAGCAGCTGGGGGCAACTGACTGAGACCCAGTACTTC
d_call: -
j_call: TRBJ2-5
v_call: TRBV5-1

cdr3_aa: CASSASAPYEQYF
cdr3_nt: TGTGCCAGCAGTGCCAGTGCACCATACGAGCAGTACTTC
d_call: -
j_call: TRBJ2-7
v_call: TRBV6-1

cdr3_aa: CASSERSQETQYF
cdr3_nt: TGTGCCAGCAGCGAGAGGAGCCAAGAGACCCAGTACTTC
d_call: -
j_call: TRBJ2-5
v_call: TRBV9

cdr3_aa: CASSLGQGPWDTQYF
cdr3_nt: TGTGCCAGCAGCTTAGGGCAGGGGCCTTGGGATACGCAGTATTTT
d_call: -
j_call: TRBJ2-3
v_call: TRBV11-3

cdr3_aa: CASSHGDRPYNEQFF
cdr3_nt: TGCGCCAGCAGCCACGGGGACAGACCCTACAATGAGCAGTTCTTC
d_call: TRBD1
j_call: TRBJ2-1
v_call: TRBV4-1

cdr3_aa: CASSGQGVYEQYF
cdr3_nt: TGTGCCAGCTCGGGACAGGGGGTCTACGAGCAGTACTTC
d_call: TRBD1
j_call: TRBJ2-7
v_call: TRBV18

cdr3_aa: CASRRIEGNTEAFF
cdr3_nt: TGTGCCAGCAGGAGAATAGAGGGGAACACTGAAGCTTTCTTT
d_call: -
j_call: TRBJ1-1
v_call: TRBV6-5

cdr3_aa: CASSRTSGRDTQYF
cdr3_nt: TGTGCCAGCAGCCGGACTAGCGGGCGGGATACGCAGTATTTT
d_call: TRBD2
j_call: TRBJ2-3
v_call: TRBV13

cdr3_aa: CASRPLLQGLGELFF
cdr3_nt: TGTGCCAGCAGGCCCCTCCTACAGGGTCTTGGGGAGCTGTTTTTT
d_call: -
j_call: TRBJ2-2
v_call: TRBV27

cdr3_aa: CASSFGTASYEQYF
cdr3_nt: TGTGCCAGCAGTTTCGGGACAGCGTCCTACGAGCAGTACTTC
d_call: TRBD1
j_call: TRBJ2-7
v_call: TRBV28

cdr3_aa: CASSLVVAGGAHENFF
cdr3_nt: -
d_call: -
j_call: TRBJ2-1
v_call: TRBV11-2

cdr3_aa: CASSSWSEEKLFF
cdr3_nt: TGTGCCAGCAGCTCCTGGTCGGAGGAAAAACTGTTTTTT
d_call: -
j_call: TRBJ1-4
v_call: TRBV5-6